This is a list of T cell receptor beta chains from one sample in a study of T cell responses to AZD1222 COVID-19 vaccine. Here immunoSEQ multiplex PCR was the method, and the copy in TCRdb shows in-frame clones only, minus some. The sample includes about 140,000 clones, 92% of them seen just once. The source material was peripheral blood, sampled on day 0 of AZD1222 vaccination. The receptors here all came from an adult in good health. The conserved cysteine and the conserved F or W are not part of the CDR3 here.

v_call: TRBV28; j_call: TRBJ2-7; cdr3_aa: ASSFNGLAPYEQY
v_call: TRBV5-1; j_call: TRBJ2-3; cdr3_aa: ASSSPGPTQY
v_call: TRBV18; j_call: TRBJ2-2; cdr3_aa: ASSPRDKLYAGELF
v_call: TRBV4-1; j_call: TRBJ2-4; cdr3_aa: ASSPGTGNIKAKNIQY
v_call: TRBV6-5; j_call: TRBJ2-5; cdr3_aa: ASKFPGLDKETQY
v_call: TRBV25-1; j_call: TRBJ1-5; cdr3_aa: ASSYLTPNNQPQH
v_call: TRBV19; j_call: TRBJ1-2; cdr3_aa: ASSINHKDGGYT
v_call: TRBV3-1/TRBV3-2; j_call: TRBJ2-5; cdr3_aa: ASSQGGYQETQY
v_call: TRBV9; j_call: TRBJ2-7; cdr3_aa: ASSVVGGVPGEQY
v_call: TRBV30; j_call: TRBJ1-2; cdr3_aa: AWNRASGGYT
v_call: TRBV24-1; j_call: TRBJ2-7; cdr3_aa: ATSDSRTSDEQY
v_call: TRBV28; j_call: TRBJ2-2; cdr3_aa: ASSLQRYLTGELF
v_call: TRBV7-2; j_call: TRBJ2-7; cdr3_aa: ASSLDNQRLYYEQY
v_call: TRBV11-2; j_call: TRBJ2-5; cdr3_aa: ASSLRRGYQETQY
v_call: TRBV2; j_call: TRBJ1-5; cdr3_aa: ASSELTAAIRPQH
v_call: TRBV6-5; j_call: TRBJ1-5; cdr3_aa: ASSYSGEQPQH
v_call: TRBV9; j_call: TRBJ1-6; cdr3_aa: ASSVGTPDRVELH
v_call: TRBV10-3; j_call: TRBJ2-3; cdr3_aa: AISLLAGGVDTQY
v_call: TRBV9; j_call: TRBJ2-3; cdr3_aa: ASSVVAGGLDTQY
v_call: TRBV29-1; j_call: TRBJ2-1; cdr3_aa: SVEVGAGGVGNEQF
v_call: TRBV11-1; j_call: TRBJ2-1; cdr3_aa: ASSNGRGSSYNEQF
v_call: TRBV7-2; j_call: TRBJ2-1; cdr3_aa: ASSLATGLDEQF
v_call: TRBV15; j_call: TRBJ1-3; cdr3_aa: ATSRDGTDSSGNTIY
v_call: TRBV18; j_call: TRBJ1-2; cdr3_aa: ASSLDRTAGVYGYT
v_call: TRBV6-5; j_call: TRBJ1-6; cdr3_aa: ASSRDSTNSPLH
v_call: TRBV5-1; j_call: TRBJ2-3; cdr3_aa: ASRLGAGVLGTDTQY
v_call: TRBV7-6; j_call: TRBJ1-2; cdr3_aa: ASSLGQGDSYGYT
v_call: TRBV6-5; j_call: TRBJ1-1; cdr3_aa: ASSYSRVNTEAF
v_call: TRBV30; j_call: TRBJ1-1; cdr3_aa: AWSGTTNTEAF
v_call: TRBV10-3; j_call: TRBJ2-1; cdr3_aa: AISGVKSSYNEQF
v_call: TRBV30; j_call: TRBJ1-1; cdr3_aa: AWSLGQGNTEAF
v_call: TRBV5-1; j_call: TRBJ2-1; cdr3_aa: ASKVGPTGGEQF
v_call: TRBV10-3; j_call: TRBJ1-2; cdr3_aa: ASHTNYGYT
v_call: TRBV27; j_call: TRBJ2-2; cdr3_aa: ASSLGLGAGELF
v_call: TRBV11-3; j_call: TRBJ2-1; cdr3_aa: ASSPRTSGMVEQF
v_call: TRBV4-1; j_call: TRBJ1-2; cdr3_aa: ASTGQVDGYT
v_call: TRBV7-2; j_call: TRBJ2-7; cdr3_aa: ASSQGQGREQY
v_call: TRBV27; j_call: TRBJ2-1; cdr3_aa: ASSLSGDGHSYNEQF
v_call: TRBV30; j_call: TRBJ2-7; cdr3_aa: AWSIPGLAGGYEQY
v_call: TRBV10-3; j_call: TRBJ2-6; cdr3_aa: AISEFSGTGANVLT
v_call: TRBV4-3; j_call: TRBJ1-1; cdr3_aa: ASSQDTRVNTEAF
v_call: TRBV5-1; j_call: TRBJ1-4; cdr3_aa: ASSLAGQGGEKLF
v_call: TRBV4-1; j_call: TRBJ1-5; cdr3_aa: ASSLEVGVNQPQH
v_call: TRBV28; j_call: TRBJ1-6; cdr3_aa: ASSDSSRAYNSPLH
v_call: TRBV19; j_call: TRBJ2-7; cdr3_aa: ASSIGPSSYEQY
v_call: TRBV19; j_call: TRBJ2-7; cdr3_aa: ASSMGPPYEQY
v_call: TRBV2; j_call: TRBJ2-3; cdr3_aa: ASRQLALLTDTQY
v_call: TRBV15; j_call: TRBJ1-1; cdr3_aa: ATSRDGRGNTEAF
v_call: TRBV14; j_call: TRBJ1-3; cdr3_aa: ASSQGSGNTIY
v_call: TRBV5-5; j_call: TRBJ2-7; cdr3_aa: ASSRISGRGDEQY
v_call: TRBV10-3; j_call: TRBJ2-7; cdr3_aa: AISEGTGPDEQY
v_call: TRBV7-3; j_call: TRBJ2-1; cdr3_aa: ASSLGPKRVDEQF
v_call: TRBV9; j_call: TRBJ2-1; cdr3_aa: ASSGTSGSSYNEQF
v_call: TRBV18; j_call: TRBJ2-2; cdr3_aa: ASSLPGVATGELF
v_call: TRBV7-2; j_call: TRBJ2-7; cdr3_aa: ASSLVASGSNDEQY